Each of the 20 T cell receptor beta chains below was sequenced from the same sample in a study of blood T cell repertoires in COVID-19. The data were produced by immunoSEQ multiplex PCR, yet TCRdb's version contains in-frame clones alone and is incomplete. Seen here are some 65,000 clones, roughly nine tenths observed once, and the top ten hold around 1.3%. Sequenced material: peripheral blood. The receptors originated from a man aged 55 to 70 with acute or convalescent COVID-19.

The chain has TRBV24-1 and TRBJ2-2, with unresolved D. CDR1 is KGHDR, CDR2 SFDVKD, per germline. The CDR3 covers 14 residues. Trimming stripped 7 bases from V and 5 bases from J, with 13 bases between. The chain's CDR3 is CATRGPFGTGELFF. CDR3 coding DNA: TGTGCCACCAGGGGCCCCTTTGGGACCGGGGAGCTGTTTTTT.

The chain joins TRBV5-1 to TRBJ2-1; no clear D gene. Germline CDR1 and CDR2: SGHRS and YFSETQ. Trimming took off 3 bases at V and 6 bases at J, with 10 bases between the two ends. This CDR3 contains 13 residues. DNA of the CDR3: TGCGCCAGCAGCTCACTCGCCTCCAATGAGCAGTTCTTC. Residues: CASSSLASNEQFF.

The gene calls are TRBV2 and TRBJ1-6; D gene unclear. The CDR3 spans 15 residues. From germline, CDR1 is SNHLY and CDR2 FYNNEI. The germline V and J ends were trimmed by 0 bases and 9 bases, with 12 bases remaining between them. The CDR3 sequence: CASSEALREGSPLHF. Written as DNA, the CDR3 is TGTGCCAGCAGTGAAGCGCTTCGAGAGGGTTCACCCCTCCACTTT.

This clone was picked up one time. The CDR3 DNA follows: TGCGCCAGCCGCTATACGGGCAGGGATGGCCACGAGCAGTACTTC. This encodes CASRYTGRDGHEQYF. This sequence joins TRBV5-1 and TRBJ2-7, with D perhaps matching TRBD1 (5 bases). The CDR3 sequence is 15 residues long. The germline V gene encodes CDR1 SGHRS and CDR2 YFSETQ. V dropped 7 bases and J dropped 5 bases, with 22 bases sitting between them.

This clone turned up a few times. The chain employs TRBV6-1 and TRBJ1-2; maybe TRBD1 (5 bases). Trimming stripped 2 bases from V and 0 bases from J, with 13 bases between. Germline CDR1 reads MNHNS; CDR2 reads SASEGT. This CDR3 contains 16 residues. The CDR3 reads CASSESPDTSNYGYTF. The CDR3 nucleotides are TGTGCCAGCAGTGAAAGCCCGGACACCTCTAACTATGGCTACACCTTC.

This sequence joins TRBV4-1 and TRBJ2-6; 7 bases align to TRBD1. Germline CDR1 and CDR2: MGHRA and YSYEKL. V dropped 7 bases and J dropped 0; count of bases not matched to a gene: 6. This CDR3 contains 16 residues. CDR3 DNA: TGCGCCAGCACCCCACGGACAGGCTCTGGGGCCAACGTCCTGACTTTC. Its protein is CASTPRTGSGANVLTF.

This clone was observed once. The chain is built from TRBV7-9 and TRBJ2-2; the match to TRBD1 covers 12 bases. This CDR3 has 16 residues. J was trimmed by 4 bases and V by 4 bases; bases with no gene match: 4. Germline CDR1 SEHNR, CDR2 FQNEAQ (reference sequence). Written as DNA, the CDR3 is TGTGCCAGCAGCTGGGGACAGGGGGCAATCACCGGGGAGCTGTTTTTT. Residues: CASSWGQGAITGELFF.

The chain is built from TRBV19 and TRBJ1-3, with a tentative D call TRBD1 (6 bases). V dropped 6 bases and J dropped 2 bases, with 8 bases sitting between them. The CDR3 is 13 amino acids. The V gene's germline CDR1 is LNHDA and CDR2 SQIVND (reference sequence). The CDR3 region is CASRSGAGNTIYF. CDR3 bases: TGTGCCAGTAGGTCAGGGGCTGGAAACACCATATATTTT. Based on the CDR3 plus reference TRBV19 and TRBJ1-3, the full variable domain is DGGITQSPKYLFRKEGQNVTLSCEQNLNHDAMYWYRQDPGQGLRLIYYSQIVNDFQKGDIAEGYSVSREKKESFPLTVTSAQKNPTAFYLCASRSGAGNTIYFGEGSWLTVV.

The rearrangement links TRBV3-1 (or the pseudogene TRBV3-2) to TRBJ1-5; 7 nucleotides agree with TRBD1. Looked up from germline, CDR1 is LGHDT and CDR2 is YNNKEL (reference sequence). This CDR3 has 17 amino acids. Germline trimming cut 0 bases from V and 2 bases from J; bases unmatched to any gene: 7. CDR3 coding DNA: TGTGCCAGCAGCCAAGATTTAGCGACAGGGCGCAATCAGCCCCAGCATTTT. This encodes CASSQDLATGRNQPQHF.

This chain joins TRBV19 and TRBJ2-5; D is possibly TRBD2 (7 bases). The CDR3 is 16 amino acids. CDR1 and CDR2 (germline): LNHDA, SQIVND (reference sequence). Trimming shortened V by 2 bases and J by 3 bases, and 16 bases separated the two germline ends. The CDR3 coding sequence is TGTGCCAGTAGTATACAGGGCAGGGGAGGGAAAGAGACCCAGTACTTC. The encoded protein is CASSIQGRGGKETQYF.

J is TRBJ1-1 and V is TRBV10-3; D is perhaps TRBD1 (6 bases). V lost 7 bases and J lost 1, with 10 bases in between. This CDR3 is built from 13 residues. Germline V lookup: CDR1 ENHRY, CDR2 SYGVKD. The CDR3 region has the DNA TGTGCCATCAAAGGACAGTCGAACACTGAAGCTTTCTTT. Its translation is CAIKGQSNTEAFF.

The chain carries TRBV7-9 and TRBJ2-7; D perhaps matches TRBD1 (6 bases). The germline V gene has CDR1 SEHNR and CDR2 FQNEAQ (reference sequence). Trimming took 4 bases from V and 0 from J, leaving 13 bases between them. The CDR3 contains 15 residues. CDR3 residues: CASSSRTASSYEQYF. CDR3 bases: TGTGCCAGCAGCTCCCGGACAGCCAGCTCCTACGAGCAGTACTTC.

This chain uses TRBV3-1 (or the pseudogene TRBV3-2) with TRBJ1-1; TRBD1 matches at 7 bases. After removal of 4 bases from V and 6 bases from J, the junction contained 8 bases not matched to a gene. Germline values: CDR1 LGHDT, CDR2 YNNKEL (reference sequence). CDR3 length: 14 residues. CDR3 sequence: CASSRPTGSPEAFF. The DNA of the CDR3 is TGTGCCAGCAGCCGGCCGACAGGGTCGCCTGAAGCTTTCTTT.

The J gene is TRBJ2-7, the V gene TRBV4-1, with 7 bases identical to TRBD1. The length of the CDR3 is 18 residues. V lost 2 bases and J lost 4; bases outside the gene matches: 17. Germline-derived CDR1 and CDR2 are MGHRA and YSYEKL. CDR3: CASSQNIFSGTVIYEQYF. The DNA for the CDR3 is TGCGCCAGCAGCCAAAATATATTTTCCGGGACAGTAATATACGAGCAGTACTTC.

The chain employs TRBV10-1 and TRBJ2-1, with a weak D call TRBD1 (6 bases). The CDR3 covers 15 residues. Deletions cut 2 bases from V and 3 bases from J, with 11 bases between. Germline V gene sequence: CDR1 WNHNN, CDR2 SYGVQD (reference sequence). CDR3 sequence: CASSERTALYNEQFF. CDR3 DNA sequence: TGCGCCAGCAGTGAGAGGACAGCTCTCTACAATGAGCAGTTCTTC.

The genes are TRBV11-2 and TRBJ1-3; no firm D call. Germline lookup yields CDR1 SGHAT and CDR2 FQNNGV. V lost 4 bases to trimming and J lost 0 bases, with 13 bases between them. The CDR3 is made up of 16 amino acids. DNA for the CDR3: TGTGCCAGCAGCTCCCCAAGCGGTCCCTCTGGAAACACCATATATTTT. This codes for CASSSPSGPSGNTIYF.

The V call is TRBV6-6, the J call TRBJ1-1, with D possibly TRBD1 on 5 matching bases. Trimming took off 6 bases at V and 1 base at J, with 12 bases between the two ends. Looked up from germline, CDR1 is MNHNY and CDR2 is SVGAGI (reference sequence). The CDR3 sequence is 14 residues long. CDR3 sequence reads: CASRLREGNTEAFF. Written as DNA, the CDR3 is TGTGCCAGCAGGCTCAGGGAGGGGAACACTGAAGCTTTCTTT.

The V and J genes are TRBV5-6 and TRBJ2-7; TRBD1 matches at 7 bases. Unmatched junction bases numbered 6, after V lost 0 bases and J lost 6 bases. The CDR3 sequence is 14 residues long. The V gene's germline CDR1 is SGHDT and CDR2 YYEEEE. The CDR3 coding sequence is TGTGCCAGCAGCTTGGGGGCCGCAGGGGGCGAGCAGTACTTC. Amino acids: CASSLGAAGGEQYF. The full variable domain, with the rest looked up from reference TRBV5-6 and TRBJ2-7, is DAGVTQSPTHLIKTRGQQVTLRCSPKSGHDTVSWYQQALGQGPQFIFQYYEEEERQRGNFPDRFSGHQFPNYSSELNVNALLLGDSALYLCASSLGAAGGEQYFGPGTRLTVT.

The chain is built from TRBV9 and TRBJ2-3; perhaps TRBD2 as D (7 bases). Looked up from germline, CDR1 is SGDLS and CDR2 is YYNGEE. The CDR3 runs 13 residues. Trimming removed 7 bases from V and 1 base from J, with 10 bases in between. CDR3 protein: CASGGAGTDTQYF. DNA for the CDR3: TGTGCCAGCGGGGGGGCCGGCACAGATACGCAGTATTTT.

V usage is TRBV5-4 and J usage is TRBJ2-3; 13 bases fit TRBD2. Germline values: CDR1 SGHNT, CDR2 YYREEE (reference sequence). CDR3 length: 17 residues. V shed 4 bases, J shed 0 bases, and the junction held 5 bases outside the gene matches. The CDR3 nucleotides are TGTGCCAGCAGCCCGGGGACTAGCGGGGTTAGCACAGATACGCAGTATTTT. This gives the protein CASSPGTSGVSTDTQYF.